This paragraph reports one T cell receptor (beta chain). Its cognate antigen is unknown. With survey level as its setting, the immunoSEQ assay was v3.0. Sequencing was performed with immunoSEQ multiplex PCR; in TCRdb, only in-frame clones are kept and a portion is missing. Seen here are roughly 16,000 clones, roughly 94% observed once, and the top ten hold approximately 4.2%. V was cut by 6 bases and J by 7 bases, with 18 bases left in between. The CDR3 is 14 amino acids. Germline V gives CDR1 MDHEN, CDR2 SYDVKM. This specimen belongs to a study of long-term antiretroviral therapy in people with HIV. Regarding the study as a whole: Dominance of pre-ART expanded clones persisted, fluctuating and often declining after ART.

The clonotype originates from a woman aged 45-59 years with HIV. The gene calls are TRBV28 and TRBJ1-1; D possibly corresponds to TRBD1 (5 bases). Sequences were derived from unsorted PBMCs, sampled nearly 6.5 years after starting antiretroviral therapy. The CDR3 bases are TGTGCCAGCAGACCGACTCGGGACGTATATGAAGCTTTCTTT. Translated, it gives CASRPTRDVYEAFF.